This T cell receptor (beta chain) was captured by sequencing in a study of somatic mutations in cytotoxic T cells in rheumatoid arthritis listed by TCRdb under 2017. As for the study more broadly: Patient peripheral blood (30 ml EDTA) was drawn right after diagnosis and before any treatment started. Some V beta antibody-stained T-cell populations were flow-sorted on a FACSAria II or Sony SH800 at nearly 100% purity, and sorted V beta1+ cells also underwent TCRB sequencing. The study asked whether expanded CD8+ T-cell clones in newly diagnosed, untreated rheumatoid arthritis carry somatic mutations, and used TCRB deep sequencing to characterize clonality. TCRB deep sequencing covered approximately 69 patients with rheumatoid arthritis along with 15 to 25 healthy controls. Patient and control groups had essentially identical median ages.

CD4+ and CD8+ cells were isolated by positive magnetic bead selection on an AutoMACS, and purity was checked by flow cytometry. After a first flow cytometry screen using a TCR V beta antibody panel, clonal expansions were characterized through TCRB deep sequencing of sorted CD8+ fractions. Ficoll-Paque PLUS density gradient separation was used to isolate peripheral blood mononuclear cells. Nucleospin Tissue or Tissue XS kits were used to extract DNA from CD4-enriched, CD8-enriched or PBMC samples, and a Qubit 2.0 fluorometer was used for quantification. Beyond this particular receptor, the publication reports: In 8 out of 65 patients, more than 20% of CD8+ cells belonged to the largest CD8+ clone, while several identical CD8+ TCRB sequences were shared between blood and synovial fluid. Viral specificity could not be ruled out by absence from virus-specific databases, and the antigen targets of the expanded CD8+ clones remained unknown. CD8+ clonality increased with age in patients (Spearman r ≈ 0.49) but not in healthy controls. The slight TRBV07 underrepresentation in patients was not adjusted for multiple comparisons. Rheumatoid arthritis patients and age-matched healthy controls did not significantly differ in CD8+ T-cell clonality.

The germline V gene (reference sequence) supplies CDR1 LNHNV and CDR2 YYDKDF. The CDR3 covers 18 residues, taking in both the cysteine and the phenylalanine. Only CDR3 DNA is held: 54 bases, read in frame from base 1. Here V drops 3 bases and J drops 5 bases, and the junction holds 17 bases not matched to any gene. Sequencing of TCRB CDR3 was done on genomic DNA with the immunoSEQ assay. Concerning the study's data processing: Published virus-specific TCRB sequences were compared with patient CD8+ clones larger than 1%, and only a few matches were found. Only productive TCRB rearrangements were included in the analyses. Clonality was expressed as a Shannon entropy-based productive clonality index, with each clone defined by a unique TCRB CDR3 sequence. Repertoire overlap between two samples was calculated from the template counts of each clone relative to total templates per sample. Flow cytometry-measured V-gene usage correlated with V-gene usage from TCRB sequencing, with a Spearman r of approximately 0.6. TCRdb carries this immuneACCESS record with in-frame sequences only. Its versions omit some clonotypes, under half of them owing to an unresolved V gene in the studies checked, with the rest unexplained. Clonal size and the V and J genes are those of that table, whereas D and trimming came from the DNA. The sample contains 20,000 or so clones, under 85% of them found a single time. Clones ranked in the top ten supply 11% of the sample.

About this clone: Its antigen has not been determined. Base qualities were left out, and no much larger clone turns up one base away.

This TCR was sampled from a man younger than 35 with rheumatoid arthritis. Source material: CD8+ T cells sorted from blood. The chain is assembled from TRBV15 and TRBJ2-7; 9 central bases correspond to TRBD1. The sequenced DNA: TGTGCCACCAGCAGCACGCCGGGACAGGGTGTTTTCGGCAACGAGCAGTACTTC. The resulting protein is CATSSTPGQGVFGNEQYF. This CDR3, with the reference TRBV15 and TRBJ2-7 proteins standing in past its ends, gives the full variable domain DAMVIQNPRYQVTQFGKPVTLSCSQTLNHNVMYWYQQKSSQAPKLLFHYYDKDFNNEADTPDNFQSRRPNTSFCFLDIRSPGLGDTAMYLCATSSTPGQGVFGNEQYFGPGTRLTVT.